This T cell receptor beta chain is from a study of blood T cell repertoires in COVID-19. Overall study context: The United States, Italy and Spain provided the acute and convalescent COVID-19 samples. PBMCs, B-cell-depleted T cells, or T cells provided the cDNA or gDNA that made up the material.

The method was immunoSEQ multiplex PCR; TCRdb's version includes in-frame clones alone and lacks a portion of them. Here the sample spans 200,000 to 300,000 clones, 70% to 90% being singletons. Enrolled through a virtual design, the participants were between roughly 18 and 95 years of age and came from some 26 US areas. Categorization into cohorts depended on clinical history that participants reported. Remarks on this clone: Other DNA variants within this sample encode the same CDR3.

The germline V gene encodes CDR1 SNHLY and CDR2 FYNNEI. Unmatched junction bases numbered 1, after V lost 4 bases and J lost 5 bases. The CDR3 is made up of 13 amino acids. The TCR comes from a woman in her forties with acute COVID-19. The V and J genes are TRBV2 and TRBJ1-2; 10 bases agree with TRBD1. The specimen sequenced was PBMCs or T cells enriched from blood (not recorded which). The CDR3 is CASSGTGGYGYTF. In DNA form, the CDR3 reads TGTGCCAGCAGTGGGACAGGGGGATATGGCTACACCTTC.